This TCR beta chain was captured in a study of shared clonotypes between healthy human individuals (TCRdb year 2020). About the full investigation: The cohort included a few men and a couple of women between 18 and 49 years of age. To increase sequencing depth and limit assay-specific biases, different laboratories used diverse techniques to prepare libraries and sequence TCR repertoires. To estimate repertoire size and how much clonotype sharing occurs between individuals, the study deeply sequenced the blood TCR repertoires of 4 to 6 healthy adults. Between about 0.85 and 10 billion PBMCs per donor were obtained by leukapheresis. For each donor, CD4 naive and CD4 memory were each run on three plates, CD8 naive on two plates, and CD8 memory on one plate. What the research found in general, with its limitations: Rarefaction of sorted-subset datasets indicated incomplete sequencing despite the large sequencing depth. The genetic and exposure-history diversity represented was limited by the small number of donors. Approximately 5% of naive CD4, 3.5% of naive CD8, 2.3% of memory CD4, and 0.35% to 0.5% of memory CD8 clonotypes were shared across several donors. Naive subsets generally had larger estimated clonotype richness than memory subsets did. Compared with non-shared clonotypes, the clonotypes found in all four sorted-subset donors had higher generation probabilities. Sampling was restricted to blood, and TCR repertoires in tissues likely differ from the TCR repertoires found in blood. Pairwise subsampling indicated that sequencing depth was expected to affect the degree of clonotype sharing among donors.

This clone appeared once. What antigen it recognizes has not been identified. Per-nucleotide qualities are absent, and no much larger clonotype sits a single base away. This sample also contains other DNA sequences that code for the same CDR3. Using the deep immunoSEQ assay, TCR CDR3 regions were amplified from genomic DNA by multiplex PCR. For each cell subset, the extracted genomic DNA was distributed evenly across all wells of several immunoSEQ 96-well plates, and each plate served as one replicate. For sorted subsets, 150 to 200 ng genomic DNA, equal to 30,000 to 35,000 T cell genomes, was loaded into each replicate PCR. The purified libraries were quantified using a Qubit 3.0 fluorometer, sized with a Bioanalyzer 2100, and then quantified again using the KAPA Library Quantification kit. Every immunoSEQ 96-well plate was sequenced on a separate single-read 150-cycle Illumina NextSeq 550 flow cell. The original pipeline was this. Because only junctional sequences without quality scores were contained in the immunoSEQ output, filtering matching that applied to full-length reads could not be performed. Sequences were annotated with PyIR, a Python wrapper for IgBLAST v1.9, using IMGT germline references to assign V/J genes and CDR3. Any read was removed if the V/J assignment was weak (E-value above 1e-6), the CDR3 was missing, or the read contained stop codons, out-of-frame junctions, or ambiguous translated residues. V3J clonotypes were defined by identical inferred V gene, J gene, and CDR3 amino acid sequence. Percentage overlap between repertoires was calculated by dividing the number of shared unique clonotypes by the size of the smaller repertoire. Three approaches were used to assess repertoire richness: RTK rarefaction, the Chao1 estimator, and Recon v2.1 estimates of unobserved clonotypes. For all TCRbeta clonotypes obtained by the gDNA method from a few donors, generation probabilities were computed with OLGA. The table comes from immuneACCESS by way of TCRdb, which keeps in-frame sequences with V and J called. Part of the clones is missing from these tables; in studies checked, under half for an unresolved V gene and the rest for unknown reasons. V and J calls and clone size are copied from that table; D and trimming were computed from the DNA. The sample records around 1,900,000 clones, approximately 92% of which are singletons. The ten largest clones add up to about 1.6% of the sample.

CD8 naive samples were CD45RO-negative cells positively selected for CCR7, giving a CD45RA+CCR7+ population that excluded TemRA cells. Healthy HIV-negative adults with no recently reported acute infections or vaccinations were included as donors. Every donor was a Caucasian adult residing in Nashville, Tennessee, USA. After blood collection by leukapheresis, PBMCs were isolated using Ficoll-Histopaque density gradient centrifugation and then cryopreserved in the vapor phase of liquid nitrogen. Analytical flow cytometry was used to check the purity and quantity of each magnetically sorted T cell population. Genomic DNA was isolated from each sorted fraction and quantified by UV absorbance on a Nanodrop 2000c. The clonotype comes from a man between 18 and 29 years old in good health. Some clones in this sample may be carry-over from other donors' samples. Material for sequencing was naive CD8+ T cells from PBMCs. The cell subset or site label, read with the paper, signifies: CD45RA+CCR7+.

This receptor carries the CDR3 CASSLTSYSNQPQHF. The sequence in DNA is TGTGCCAGCAGCCTAACAAGTTATAGCAATCAGCCCCAGCATTTT. The chain is made from TRBV27 and TRBJ1-5; the D segment cannot be called with confidence. Reading from cysteine to phenylalanine, the CDR3 counts 15 amino acids. The read is trimmed to its CDR3 DNA, 45 bases read in frame from base 1. The V end loses 6 bases and the J end loses 0 bases, and a stretch of 12 bases separates them. CDR1 is given as MNHEY and CDR2 as SMNVEV, both from the germline V gene (reference sequence).